This TCR beta chain originates from a study of blood T cell repertoires in COVID-19. About the study: COVID-19 samples from acute and convalescent phases originated in the United States, Italy and Spain. Nucleic acid was either cDNA or gDNA, and it came from T cells, B-cell-depleted T cells, or PBMCs.

In the study's own analysis: For nucleated cells, counts were estimated from reference gene primer amplification. Measured with immunoSEQ multiplex PCR; TCRdb has only the in-frame clones, and not every one. That table gives V, J and clone size, and the DNA gave D and trimming. The sample has approximately 100,000 clones; about 80% are singletons. V lost 3 bases to trimming and J lost 7 bases; unmatched junction nucleotides: 9. This CDR3 region has 15 residues. In germline, CDR1 is LNHNV, CDR2 YYDKDF (reference sequence). Sequenced input: peripheral blood. The chain links TRBV15 to TRBJ2-1, with TRBD1 identical over 7 bases. The clonotype was recovered from a man aged 70 or older with acute or convalescent COVID-19. This CDR3 reads CATSRGMTGLNEQFF. CDR3 DNA: TGTGCCACCAGCAGGGGTATGACAGGGTTGAATGAGCAGTTCTTC.